This T cell receptor (beta chain) derives from a study of blood T cells in healthy people across ages. This clonotype came up a few times. Then a second PCR, running about 6 to 12 cycles, was carried out with a sample-barcoded 5' primer and a J-beta primer mix. TCRdb recomputed calls from the 5' RACE reads with MiXCR, one row per CDR3 protein. The data show about 1,600,000 distinct CDR3 sequences, about 40% seen once. There are 14 residues in the CDR3. V was clipped by 8 bases and J by 1 base; unmatched bases: 5. CDR1 is MNHEY and CDR2 is SVGAGI in the germline V gene. The chain recombines TRBV6-5 with TRBJ2-3; 8 bases fit TRBD2. Material: blood. This clonotype was sampled from a woman aged 18-30 years in good health. CDR3 bases: TGTGCCAGCGGAGTAGCGGGGCGCACAGATACGCAGTATTTT. Translation gives CASGVAGRTDTQYF.